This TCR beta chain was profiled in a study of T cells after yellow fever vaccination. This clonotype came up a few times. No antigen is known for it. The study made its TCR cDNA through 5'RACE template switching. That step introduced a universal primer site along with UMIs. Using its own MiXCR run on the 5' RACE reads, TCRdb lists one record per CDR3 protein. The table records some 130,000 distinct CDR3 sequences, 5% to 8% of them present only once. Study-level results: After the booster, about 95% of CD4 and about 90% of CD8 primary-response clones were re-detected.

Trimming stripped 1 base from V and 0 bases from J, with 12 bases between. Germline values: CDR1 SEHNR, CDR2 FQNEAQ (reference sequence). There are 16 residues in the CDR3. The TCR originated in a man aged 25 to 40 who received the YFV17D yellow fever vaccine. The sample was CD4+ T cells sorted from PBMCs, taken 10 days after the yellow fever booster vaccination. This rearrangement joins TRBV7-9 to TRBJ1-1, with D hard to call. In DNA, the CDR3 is TGTGCCAGCAGCTTAGAAGGCAGACACATGAACACTGAAGCTTTCTTT. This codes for CASSLEGRHMNTEAFF.